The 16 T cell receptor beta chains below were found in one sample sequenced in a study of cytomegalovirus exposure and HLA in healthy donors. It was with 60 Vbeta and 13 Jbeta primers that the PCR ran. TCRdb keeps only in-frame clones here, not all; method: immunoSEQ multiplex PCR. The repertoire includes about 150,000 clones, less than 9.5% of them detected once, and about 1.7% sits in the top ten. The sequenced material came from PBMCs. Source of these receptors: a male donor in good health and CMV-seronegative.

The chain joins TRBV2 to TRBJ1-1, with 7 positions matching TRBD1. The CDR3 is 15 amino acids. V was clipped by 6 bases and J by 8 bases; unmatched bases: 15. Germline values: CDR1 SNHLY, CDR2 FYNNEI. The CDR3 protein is CASSDPRTGRGEAFF. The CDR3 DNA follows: TGTGCCAGCAGCGATCCAAGGACAGGCAGGGGAGAAGCTTTCTTT.

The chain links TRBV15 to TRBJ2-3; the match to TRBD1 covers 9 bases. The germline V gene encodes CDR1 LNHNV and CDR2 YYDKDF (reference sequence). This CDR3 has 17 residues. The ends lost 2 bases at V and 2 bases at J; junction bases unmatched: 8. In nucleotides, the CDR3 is TGTGCCACCAGCAGATTTGGACAGGGGCGAACCACAGATACGCAGTATTTT. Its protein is CATSRFGQGRTTDTQYF. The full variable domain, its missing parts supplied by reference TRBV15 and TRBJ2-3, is DAMVIQNPRYQVTQFGKPVTLSCSQTLNHNVMYWYQQKSSQAPKLLFHYYDKDFNNEADTPDNFQSRRPNTSFCFLDIRSPGLGDTAMYLCATSRFGQGRTTDTQYFGPGTRLTVL.

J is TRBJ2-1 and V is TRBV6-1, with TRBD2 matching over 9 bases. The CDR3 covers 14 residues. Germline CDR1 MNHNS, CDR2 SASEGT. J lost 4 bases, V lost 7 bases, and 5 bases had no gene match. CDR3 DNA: TGTGCCAGCAAGGTAGCGGGAGCTTACAATGAGCAGTTCTTC. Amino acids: CASKVAGAYNEQFF.

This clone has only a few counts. CDR3 sequence: CAISDLQGGTDTQYF. The CDR3 DNA is TGTGCCATCAGTGATCTACAAGGGGGCACAGATACGCAGTATTTT. The rearrangement uses TRBV10-3 and TRBJ2-3; TRBD1 might be the D (5 bases). Germline V gene sequence: CDR1 ENHRY, CDR2 SYGVKD. The CDR3 runs 15 residues. The V end was cut by 3 bases, the J end by 1 base, with 11 bases between.

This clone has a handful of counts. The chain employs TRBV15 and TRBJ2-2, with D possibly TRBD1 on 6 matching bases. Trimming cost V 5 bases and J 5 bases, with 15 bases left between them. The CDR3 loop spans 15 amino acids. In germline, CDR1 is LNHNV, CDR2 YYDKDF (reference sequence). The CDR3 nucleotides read TGTGCCACCAGCGCGAGACAGGAGTTTACCGGGGAGCTGTTTTTT. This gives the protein CATSARQEFTGELFF.

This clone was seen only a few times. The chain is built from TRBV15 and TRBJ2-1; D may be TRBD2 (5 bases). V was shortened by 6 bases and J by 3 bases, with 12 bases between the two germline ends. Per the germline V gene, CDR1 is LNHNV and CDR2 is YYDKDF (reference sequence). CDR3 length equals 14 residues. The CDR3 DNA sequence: TGTGCCACCAGTCGACGGGATTTCTACAATGAGCAGTTCTTC. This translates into CATSRRDFYNEQFF.

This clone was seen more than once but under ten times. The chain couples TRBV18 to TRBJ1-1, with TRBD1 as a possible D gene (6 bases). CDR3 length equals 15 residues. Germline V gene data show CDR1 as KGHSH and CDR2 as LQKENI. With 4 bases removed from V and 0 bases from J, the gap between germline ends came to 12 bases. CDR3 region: CASSQSGQMNTEAFF. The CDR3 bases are TGTGCCAGCTCACAGTCGGGACAAATGAACACTGAAGCTTTCTTT. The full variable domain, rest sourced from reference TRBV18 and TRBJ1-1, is NAGVMQNPRHLVRRRGQEARLRCSPMKGHSHVYWYRQLPEEGLKFMVYLQKENIIDESGMPKERFSAEFPKEGPSILRIQQVVRGDSAAYFCASSQSGQMNTEAFFGQGTRLTVV.

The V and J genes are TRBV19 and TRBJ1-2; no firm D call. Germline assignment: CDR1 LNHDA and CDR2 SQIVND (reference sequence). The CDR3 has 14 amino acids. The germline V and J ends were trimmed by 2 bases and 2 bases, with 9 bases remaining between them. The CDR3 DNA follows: TGTGCCAGTAGTATATCGAAAGCAAACTATGGCTACACCTTC. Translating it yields CASSISKANYGYTF.

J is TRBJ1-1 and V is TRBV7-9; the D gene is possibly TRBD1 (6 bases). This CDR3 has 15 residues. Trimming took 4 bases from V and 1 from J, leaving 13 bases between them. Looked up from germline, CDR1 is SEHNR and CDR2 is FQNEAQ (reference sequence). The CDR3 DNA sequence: TGTGCCAGCAGCTCTTACAGGGTCTGGAACACTGAAGCTTTCTTT. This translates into CASSSYRVWNTEAFF.

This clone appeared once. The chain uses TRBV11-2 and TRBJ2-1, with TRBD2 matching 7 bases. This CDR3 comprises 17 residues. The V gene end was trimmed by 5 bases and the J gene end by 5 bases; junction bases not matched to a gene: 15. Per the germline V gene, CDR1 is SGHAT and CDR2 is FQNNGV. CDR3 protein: CASSVGWGEGPHNEQFF. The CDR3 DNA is TGTGCCAGCAGCGTCGGCTGGGGGGAGGGGCCCCACAATGAGCAGTTCTTC. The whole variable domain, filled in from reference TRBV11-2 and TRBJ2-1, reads EAGVAQSPRYKIIEKRQSVAFWCNPISGHATLYWYQQILGQGPKLLIQFQNNGVVDDSQLPKDRFSAERLKGVDSTLKIQPAKLEDSAVYLCASSVGWGEGPHNEQFFGPGTRLTVL.

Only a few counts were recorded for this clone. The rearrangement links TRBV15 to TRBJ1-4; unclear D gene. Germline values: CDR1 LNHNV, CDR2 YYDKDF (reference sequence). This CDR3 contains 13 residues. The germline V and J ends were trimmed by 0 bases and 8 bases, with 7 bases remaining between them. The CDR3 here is CATSRDIPEKLFF. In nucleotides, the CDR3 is TGTGCCACCAGCAGAGATATCCCGGAAAAACTGTTTTTT.

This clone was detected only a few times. The CDR3 here is CASSSSGTSGYNEQFF. CDR3 coding DNA: TGTGCCAGCAGCTCATCCGGGACTAGCGGTTACAATGAGCAGTTCTTC. The genes are TRBV7-3 and TRBJ2-1; the match to TRBD2 covers 11 bases. The CDR3 has 16 residues. V was clipped by 4 bases and J by 4 bases; unmatched bases: 6. Germline V lookup: CDR1 SGHTA, CDR2 FQGTGA.

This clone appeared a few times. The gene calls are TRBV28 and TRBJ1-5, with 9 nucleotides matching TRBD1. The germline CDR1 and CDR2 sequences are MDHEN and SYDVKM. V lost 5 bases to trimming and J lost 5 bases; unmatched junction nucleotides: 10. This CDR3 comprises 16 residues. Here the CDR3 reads CASSPRTGVRDQPQHF. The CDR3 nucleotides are TGTGCCAGCAGTCCTCGGACAGGGGTGAGGGATCAGCCCCAGCATTTT. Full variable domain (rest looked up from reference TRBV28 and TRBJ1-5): DVKVTQSSRYLVKRTGEKVFLECVQDMDHENMFWYRQDPGLGLRLIYFSYDVKMKEKGDIPEGYSVSREKKERFSLILESASTNQTSMYLCASSPRTGVRDQPQHFGDGTRLSIL.

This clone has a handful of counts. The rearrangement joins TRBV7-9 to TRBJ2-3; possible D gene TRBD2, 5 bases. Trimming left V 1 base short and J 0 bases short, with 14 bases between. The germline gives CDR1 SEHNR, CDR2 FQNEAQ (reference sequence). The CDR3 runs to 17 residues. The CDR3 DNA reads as TGTGCCAGCAGCTTAGTCGGGCTAGCCGAAAGCACAGATACGCAGTATTTT. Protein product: CASSLVGLAESTDTQYF. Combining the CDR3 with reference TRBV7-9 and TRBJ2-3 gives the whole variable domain DTGVSQNPRHKITKRGQNVTFRCDPISEHNRLYWYRQTLGQGPEFLTYFQNEAQLEKSRLLSDRFSAERPKGSFSTLEIQRTEQGDSAMYLCASSLVGLAESTDTQYFGPGTRLTVL.

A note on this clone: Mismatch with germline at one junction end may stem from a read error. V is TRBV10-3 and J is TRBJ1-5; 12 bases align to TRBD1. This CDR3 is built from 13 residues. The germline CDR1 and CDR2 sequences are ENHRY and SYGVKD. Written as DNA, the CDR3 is TGTGCCATCGGGACAGGGGGCAACCAGCCCCAGCATTTT. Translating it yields CAIGTGGNQPQHF.

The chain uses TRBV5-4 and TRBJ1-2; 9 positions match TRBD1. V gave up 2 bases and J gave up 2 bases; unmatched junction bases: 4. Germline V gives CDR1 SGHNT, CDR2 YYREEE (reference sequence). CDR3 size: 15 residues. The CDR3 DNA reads TGTGCCAGCAGCTTTGCAGGACAGGGGAACTATGGCTACACCTTC. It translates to CASSFAGQGNYGYTF.